The 11 T cell receptor beta chains below were found in one sample sequenced in a study of T cells in Graves' hyperthyroidism and ophthalmopathy (dated by TCRdb to about 2019). Library method: multiplex PCR. Sequencing took place on an Illumina HiSeq 2000. The TCR beta CDR3 regions were amplified from the RNA transcripts. The TCR CDR3 was subjected to a first round of RT-PCR using the HTBI primer set and the Qiagen OneStep RT-PCR kit. TCRdb handled the public reads itself, with Q25 trimming in fastp and clone calling in MiXCR, and kept productive beta chains. CDR3 protein duplicates are merged, each entry listing the most common genes and DNA. The sample records roughly 700,000 distinct CDR3 sequences, approximately 14% of which are singletons. Roughly 10% of the sample belongs to the ten largest clones. Sample: blood. These receptors were collected from a young woman with Graves' hyperthyroidism.

This clonotype showed up many times. The rearrangement joins TRBV5-1 to TRBJ1-1; D is undetermined. CDR3 length equals 14 residues. V lost 0 bases and J 6 bases, leaving 12 bases between the germline ends. CDR1 and CDR2 (germline): SGHRS, YFSETQ. CDR3 sequence reads: CASSLDTVRAEAFF. The CDR3 DNA reads as TGCGCCAGCAGCTTGGATACGGTTCGTGCTGAAGCTTTCTTT.

The chain couples TRBV6-1 to TRBJ2-1; TRBD2 matches at 10 bases. The CDR3 is 15 residues long. The germline CDR1 and CDR2 sequences are MNHNS and SASEGT. The V gene end was trimmed by 6 bases and the J gene end by 9 bases; junction bases not matched to a gene: 11. This CDR3 is CASSPRAGGRLEQFF. The CDR3 nucleotides read TGTGCCAGCAGCCCCCGAGCGGGAGGGCGGCTTGAGCAGTTCTTC.

The chain joins TRBV6-2 or TRBV6-3 to TRBJ2-1; D may correspond to TRBD1 or TRBD2 (6 bases each). The CDR3 contains 16 residues. Germline CDR1 and CDR2: MNHEY and SVGEGT. V was clipped by 7 bases and J by 0 bases, with 16 bases between them. This CDR3 is CASIKKGGSSYNEQFF. Here the CDR3 DNA reads TGTGCCAGCATAAAGAAGGGGGGAAGCTCCTACAATGAGCAGTTCTTC.

This clonotype was seen at least ten times. The chain joins TRBV24-1 to TRBJ2-5; weak D call: TRBD1 (5 bases). The CDR3 consists of 13 residues. Germline V CDR1 and CDR2: KGHDR, SFDVKD. V gave up 2 bases and J gave up 5 bases, with 8 bases separating them. The CDR3 nucleotides read TGTGCCACCAGTGATTCTGGGGCGGAGACCCAGTACTTC. Amino acid sequence: CATSDSGAETQYF.

There are a few counts of this clonotype. This chain links TRBV5-1 with TRBJ2-1; 12 bases map to TRBD2. Unmatched junction bases numbered 3, after V lost 0 bases and J lost 8 bases. This CDR3 spans 15 amino acids. Germline CDR1 reads SGHRS; CDR2 reads YFSETQ. The CDR3 sequence is CASSLVTSGSDEQFF. The CDR3 DNA is TGCGCCAGCAGCTTGGTGACTAGCGGGAGCGATGAGCAGTTCTTC.

The genes are TRBV25-1 and TRBJ2-3; D call uncertain. Deletions cut 1 base from V and 1 base from J, with 12 bases between. The CDR3 covers 16 residues. The germline V gene encodes CDR1 MGHDK and CDR2 SYGVNS. CDR3 nucleotide sequence: TGTGCCAGCAGTGAATTCAGTCCTGGACGCACAGATACGCAGTATTTT. Its translation: CASSEFSPGRTDTQYF.

This clonotype occurred many times. This rearrangement joins TRBV30 to TRBJ2-3; D might be TRBD1 (8 bases). Trimming cost V 4 bases and J 3 bases, with 17 bases left between them. This CDR3 is built from 15 residues. CDR1 and CDR2 from the germline V gene are GTSNPN and SVGIG (reference sequence). CDR3 bases: TGTGCCTGGACTCACAGGGGGGGGTGGACAGATACGCAGTATTTT. Protein sequence: CAWTHRGGWTDTQYF.

V and J are TRBV5-6 and TRBJ1-2; D is unresolved. The germline gives CDR1 SGHDT, CDR2 YYEEEE. CDR3 size: 13 residues. Trimming removed 6 bases at V and 0 bases at J, with 9 bases between. The CDR3 is CASKTEPNYGYTF. CDR3 DNA: TGTGCCAGCAAAACAGAGCCTAACTATGGCTACACCTTC.

The J gene is TRBJ2-7, the V gene TRBV7-9; 7 bases agree with TRBD2. CDR3 length equals 14 residues. Per germline, CDR1 SEHNR and CDR2 FQNEAQ (reference sequence). J was trimmed by 2 bases and V by 5 bases; bases with no gene match: 6. The CDR3, as DNA: TGTGCCAGCAGCCACCTTCTAGCGGCCTACGAGCAGTACTTC. It specifies CASSHLLAAYEQYF.

This clonotype showed up many times. This chain connects TRBV12-3 or TRBV12-4 to TRBJ2-1, with TRBD2 identical over 8 bases. The CDR3 has 17 residues. Trimming removed 6 bases from V and 3 bases from J; junction bases left unmatched: 13. The CDR3 DNA follows: TGTGCCAGCAGAGAGGGCCTGAGCGGGAGAGACTACAATGAGCAGTTCTTC. It is translated as CASREGLSGRDYNEQFF.

This clonotype has at least ten counts. This chain uses TRBV20-1 with TRBJ2-5; TRBD2 agrees at 15 bases. V gave up 0 bases and J gave up 4 bases; unmatched junction bases: 6. Germline CDR1 DFQATT, CDR2 SNEGSKA (reference sequence). This CDR3 has 17 amino acids. The CDR3 spells CSARDRGLAGGLETQYF. CDR3 sequence (DNA): TGCAGTGCTAGAGATAGGGGACTAGCGGGAGGTTTAGAGACCCAGTACTTC.